A single sample is the source of the 20 T cell receptor beta chains below, sequenced in a study of CD8+ T cells in alopecia areata. The sequencing template was cDNA reverse transcribed from extracted RNA. TCRdb keeps only in-frame clones here, not all; method: immunoSEQ multiplex PCR. Altogether over 150,000 clones are present, roughly 60% being singletons, with the ten largest covering 1.5% to 2%. The sequencing here drew on CD4+ T cells sorted from blood, taken at week 0. Receptors were obtained from a human donor with alopecia areata.

V is TRBV30 and J is TRBJ1-2; 11 bases line up with TRBD1. CDR3 length equals 13 residues. Germline V lookup: CDR1 GTSNPN, CDR2 SVGIG (reference sequence). Germline trimming cut 4 bases from V and 11 bases from J; bases unmatched to any gene: 9. The CDR3 sequence is CAWTGQGAVRYTF. CDR3 DNA sequence: TGTGCCTGGACTGGACAGGGGGCAGTTCGGTACACCTTC.

This sequence joins TRBV7-2 and TRBJ2-2; unclear D gene. V was cut by 1 base and J by 4 bases, with 7 bases left in between. Germline V CDR1 and CDR2: SGHTA, FQGNSA. The CDR3 totals 14 residues. The CDR3 protein is CASSLVPTTGELFF. CDR3 in DNA: TGTGCCAGCAGCTTAGTGCCAACCACCGGGGAGCTGTTTTTT.

This chain joins TRBV9 and TRBJ2-1; maybe TRBD1 (6 bases). V was trimmed by 0 bases and J by 6 bases, leaving 16 bases between them. The CDR3 runs to 16 residues. The germline V gene encodes CDR1 SGDLS and CDR2 YYNGEE. The DNA for the CDR3 is TGTGCCAGCAGCGTAGGAATGGGGGCCCCTAGCAATGAGCAGTTCTTC. This codes for CASSVGMGAPSNEQFF. Supplemented by reference TRBV9 and TRBJ2-1, the full variable domain reads DSGVTQTPKHLITATGQRVTLRCSPRSGDLSVYWYQQSLDQGLQFLIQYYNGEERAKGNILERFSAQQFPDLHSELNLSSLELGDSALYFCASSVGMGAPSNEQFFGPGTRLTVL.

The CDR3 DNA reads TGCGCCAGCAGCCAAGAGAGGGGGAGGGTGGGAAAACTGTTTTTT. Translation: CASSQERGRVGKLFF. This chain joins TRBV4-3 and TRBJ1-4; a possible D gene is TRBD1 (6 bases). The germline V gene encodes CDR1 LGHNA and CDR2 YSLEER. The CDR3 is 15 amino acids. Between the trimmed V and J ends, which lost 0 bases and 10 bases, there was a span of 15 bases.

This chain uses TRBV29-1 with TRBJ2-1; 14 bases align to TRBD2. This CDR3 region has 15 residues. Germline assignment: CDR1 SQVTM and CDR2 ANQGSEA. The junction had 6 bases not matched to a gene; V was cut back by 5 bases and J by 6 bases. The DNA for the CDR3 is TGCAGCGTTCCCGCGACTAGCGGGGGGGTCAATGAGCAGTTCTTC. Translated: CSVPATSGGVNEQFF.

The J gene is TRBJ1-1, the V gene TRBV18; weak D call: TRBD1 (5 bases). The CDR3 length is 13 residues. Germline CDR1 and CDR2: KGHSH and LQKENI. The V end was cut by 5 bases, the J end by 3 bases, with 10 bases between. CDR3 bases: TGTGCCAGCTCATTTGGCAGGGACACTGAAGCTTTCTTT. Translated, it gives CASSFGRDTEAFF.

The chain uses TRBV23-1 and TRBJ1-4; tentative D call: TRBD1 (6 bases). TRBV23-1 is filed as an ORF, its function uncertain. The CDR3 runs 14 residues. V lost 5 bases and J 8 bases, leaving 15 bases between the germline ends. The CDR3 sequence: CASSCNRVPEKLFF. CDR3 nucleotide sequence: TGCGCCAGCAGTTGCAACAGGGTCCCGGAAAAACTGTTTTTT.

The chain carries TRBV29-1 and TRBJ2-1, with D unresolved. This CDR3 has 13 amino acids. Germline V gene lookup returns CDR1 SQVTM and CDR2 ANQGSEA. Trimming left V 5 bases short and J 5 bases short, with 13 bases between. DNA of the CDR3: TGCAGCGTTCGTGAACGTCTAGACAATGAGCAGTTCTTC. Translated: CSVRERLDNEQFF.

The sample holds a few counts of this clone. V and J are TRBV5-1 and TRBJ2-7; tentative D call: TRBD2 (6 bases). The CDR3 has 13 residues. Per germline, CDR1 SGHRS and CDR2 YFSETQ. With 2 bases removed from V and 6 bases from J, the gap between germline ends came to 12 bases. The CDR3 coding sequence is TGCGCCAGCAGCTTAGCGAGGGAGGCCGAGCAGTACTTC. Its translation: CASSLAREAEQYF. The variable domain in full, completed from reference TRBV5-1 and TRBJ2-7, reads KAGVTQTPRYLIKTRGQQVTLSCSPISGHRSVSWYQQTPGQGLQFLFEYFSETQRNKGNFPGRFSGRQFSNSRSEMNVSTLELGDSALYLCASSLAREAEQYFGPGTRLTVT.

A single count supports this clone. The V and J genes are TRBV30 and TRBJ2-2; 7 bases line up with TRBD1. This CDR3 comprises 15 residues. The ends lost 4 bases at V and 2 bases at J; junction bases unmatched: 7. CDR1 is GTSNPN, CDR2 SVGIG, per germline (reference sequence). The CDR3 DNA reads as TGTGCCTGGAAAAAGGGGACAGCTAACACCGGGGAGCTGTTTTTT. This gives the protein CAWKKGTANTGELFF.

The V and J genes are TRBV29-1 and TRBJ1-1; D is undetermined. This CDR3 is built from 13 residues. The V gene lost 5 bases and the J gene lost 0 bases, with 10 bases spanning the gap. Germline CDR1 SQVTM, CDR2 ANQGSEA. CDR3 amino acids: CSVQSQVNTEAFF. The CDR3 DNA reads TGCAGCGTTCAATCCCAGGTGAACACTGAAGCTTTCTTT.

A single count supports this clone. This chain connects TRBV6-6 to TRBJ1-1; no clear D. The germline V gene has CDR1 MNHNY and CDR2 SVGAGI (reference sequence). The CDR3 runs to 12 residues. Trimming pared 5 bases from V and 7 bases from J, leaving 11 bases between. The CDR3 sequence is CASSPTGLEAFF. CDR3 bases: TGTGCCAGCAGTCCGACTGGGCTTGAAGCTTTCTTT.

V and J are TRBV5-4 and TRBJ2-1; 7 bases agree with TRBD1. Per germline, CDR1 SGHNT and CDR2 YYREEE (reference sequence). The CDR3 length is 17 residues. Losses at the gene ends were 4 bases for V and 3 bases for J; bases not matched to a gene: 13. The CDR3 DNA sequence: TGTGCCAGCAGCCCACGGACAGGAAAGATTGGCTACAATGAGCAGTTCTTC. This encodes CASSPRTGKIGYNEQFF.

V and J are TRBV5-6 and TRBJ2-3, with D unclear. Trimming pared 1 base from V and 2 bases from J, leaving 5 bases between. CDR1 is SGHDT and CDR2 is YYEEEE in the germline V gene. The CDR3 extends over 13 amino acids. This CDR3 is CASSLWLTDTQYF. For the CDR3, the DNA is TGTGCCAGCAGCTTGTGGCTCACAGATACGCAGTATTTT.

In regard to this clone: The same CDR3 is also encoded by other DNA sequences in this sample. The gene calls are TRBV30 and TRBJ1-2; a possible D gene is TRBD1 (5 bases). Germline V CDR1 and CDR2: GTSNPN, SVGIG (reference sequence). The length of the CDR3 is 12 residues. With 1 base removed from V and 2 bases from J, the gap between germline ends came to 5 bases. DNA of the CDR3: TGTGCCTGGAGTGGACAGAACTATGGCTACACCTTC. Its translation: CAWSGQNYGYTF.

The J gene is TRBJ1-2, the V gene TRBV29-1; unclear D gene. V lost 4 bases and J lost 1, with 10 bases in between. The CDR3 covers 13 residues. Germline CDR1 and CDR2: SQVTM and ANQGSEA. This CDR3 is CSVAQRNNYGYTF. Written as DNA, the CDR3 is TGCAGCGTTGCCCAGCGGAATAACTATGGCTACACCTTC. The full variable domain, rest sourced from reference TRBV29-1 and TRBJ1-2, is SAVISQKPSRDICQRGTSLTIQCQVDSQVTMMFWYRQQPGQSLTLIATANQGSEATYESGFVIDKFPISRPNLTFSTLTVSNMSPEDSSIYLCSVAQRNNYGYTFGSGTRLTVV.

The V call is TRBV30, the J call TRBJ2-3; TRBD1 matches 10 bases. The germline CDR1 and CDR2 sequences are GTSNPN and SVGIG (reference sequence). The CDR3 extends over 13 amino acids. V lost 5 bases and J lost 5; bases outside the gene matches: 4. The CDR3 DNA sequence: TGTGCCTGGGACAGGGGGCAAAGAGATACGCAGTATTTT. This codes for CAWDRGQRDTQYF. Together with reference TRBV30 and TRBJ2-3, the CDR3 gives the full variable domain: SQTIHQWPATLVQPVGSPLSLECTVEGTSNPNLYWYRQAAGRGLQLLFYSVGIGQISSEVPQNLSASRPQDRQFILSSKKLLLSDSGFYLCAWDRGQRDTQYFGPGTRLTVL.

The chain is built from TRBV5-1 and TRBJ2-7; D may be TRBD1 or TRBD2 (7 bases each). Germline V CDR1 and CDR2: SGHRS, YFSETQ. The CDR3 has 16 residues. Trimming left V 4 bases short and J 0 bases short, with 17 bases between. The CDR3 loop is CASSDGGTASSYEQYF. CDR3 nucleotide sequence: TGCGCCAGCAGCGACGGGGGGACAGCCAGCTCCTACGAGCAGTACTTC. The entire variable domain, with the rest obtained from reference TRBV5-1 and TRBJ2-7, is as follows: KAGVTQTPRYLIKTRGQQVTLSCSPISGHRSVSWYQQTPGQGLQFLFEYFSETQRNKGNFPGRFSGRQFSNSRSEMNVSTLELGDSALYLCASSDGGTASSYEQYFGPGTRLTVT.

This clone was counted a single time. The sample carries other DNA sequences with the same CDR3. The genes are TRBV29-1 and TRBJ1-1; 10 bases fit TRBD1. V shed 6 bases, J shed 3 bases, and the junction held 4 bases outside the gene matches. Per the germline V gene, CDR1 is SQVTM and CDR2 is ANQGSEA. The CDR3 sequence is 13 residues long. DNA of the CDR3: TGCAGCGTCCGGACAGGGGGGGACACTGAAGCTTTCTTT. Amino acids: CSVRTGGDTEAFF.

J is TRBJ1-6 and V is TRBV30, with D uncertain. Trimming removed 4 bases from V and 0 bases from J, with 7 bases in between. This CDR3 comprises 14 residues. CDR1 is GTSNPN, CDR2 SVGIG, per germline (reference sequence). CDR3 coding DNA: TGTGCCTGGAAAGCCAGCTCCTATAATTCACCCCTCCACTTT. Protein sequence: CAWKASSYNSPLHF.